This entry lists 6 T cell receptor beta chains sequenced from one sample in a study of blood T cell repertoires in COVID-19. This table comes from immunoSEQ multiplex PCR, and its TCRdb copy is limited to in-frame clones, with some not included. The data contain tens of thousands of clones, around 87% of them singletons. What was sequenced was peripheral blood. The receptor set was obtained from a man aged 45-60 years with active COVID-19.

By its share, this clone is medium-sized. This chain uses TRBV6-5 with TRBJ2-7; 7 nucleotides align to TRBD2. V lost 3 bases to trimming and J lost 0 bases; unmatched junction nucleotides: 5. The CDR3 is made up of 15 amino acids. Germline V gives CDR1 MNHEY, CDR2 SVGAGI. The chain's CDR3 is CASSYTGGSSYEQYF. CDR3 bases: TGTGCCAGCAGTTATACGGGGGGTAGCTCCTACGAGCAGTACTTC.

This chain joins TRBV2 and TRBJ1-5, with no clear D. CDR3 length equals 13 residues. The V gene's germline CDR1 is SNHLY and CDR2 FYNNEI. V lost 4 bases and J lost 3, with 7 bases in between. CDR3 nucleotide sequence: TGTGCCAGCAGTGCTGGACTCAATCAGCCCCAGCATTTT. This encodes CASSAGLNQPQHF.

The chain uses TRBV7-9 and TRBJ2-7; D may be TRBD1 (6 bases). The CDR3 is made up of 16 amino acids. Germline values: CDR1 SEHNR, CDR2 FQNEAQ (reference sequence). V was cut by 1 base and J by 1 base, with 14 bases left in between. The chain's CDR3 is CASSLGGTQGSYEQYF. CDR3 in DNA: TGTGCCAGCAGCTTAGGGGGAACGCAGGGGTCCTACGAGCAGTACTTC.

This chain links TRBV7-2 with TRBJ2-5; TRBD2 aligns across 7 bases. The V gene end was trimmed by 7 bases and the J gene end by 6 bases; junction bases not matched to a gene: 11. CDR1 SGHTA and CDR2 FQGNSA come from the germline V gene. The CDR3 contains 14 residues. CDR3 in DNA: TGTGCCAGCAACCCGACGGGGAGGGAAAAGACCCAGTACTTC. Translation: CASNPTGREKTQYF.

The chain is built from TRBV25-1 and TRBJ1-1; TRBD1 matches at 12 bases. Trimming at V came to 4 bases and at J to 5 bases, leaving 8 bases not matched to a gene. Germline values: CDR1 MGHDK, CDR2 SYGVNS. The CDR3 length is 16 residues. CDR3 coding DNA: TGTGCCAGCAGTGTTGGGACAGGGGGCGCGAGGACTGAAGCTTTCTTT. Translation: CASSVGTGGARTEAFF.

This chain uses TRBV7-9 with TRBJ1-1; 9 bases are a match to TRBD1. The CDR3 is 14 residues long. CDR1 and CDR2 (germline): SEHNR, FQNEAQ (reference sequence). The V gene end was trimmed by 5 bases and the J gene end by 3 bases; junction bases not matched to a gene: 4. The CDR3 sequence: CASSAGTGYTEAFF. CDR3 in DNA: TGTGCCAGCAGCGCCGGGACAGGGTACACTGAAGCTTTCTTT.